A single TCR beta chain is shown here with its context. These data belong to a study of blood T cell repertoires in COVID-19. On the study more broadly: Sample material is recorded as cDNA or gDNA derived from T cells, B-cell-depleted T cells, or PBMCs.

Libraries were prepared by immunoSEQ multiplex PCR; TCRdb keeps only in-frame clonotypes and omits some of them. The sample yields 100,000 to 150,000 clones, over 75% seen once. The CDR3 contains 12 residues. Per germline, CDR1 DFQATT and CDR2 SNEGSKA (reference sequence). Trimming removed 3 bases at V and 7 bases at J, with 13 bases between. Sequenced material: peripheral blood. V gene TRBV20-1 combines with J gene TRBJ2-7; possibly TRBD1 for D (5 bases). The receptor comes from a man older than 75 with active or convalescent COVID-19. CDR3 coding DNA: TGCAGTGCTAGTCCAGCAGGGAATGAGCAGTACTTC. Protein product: CSASPAGNEQYF.